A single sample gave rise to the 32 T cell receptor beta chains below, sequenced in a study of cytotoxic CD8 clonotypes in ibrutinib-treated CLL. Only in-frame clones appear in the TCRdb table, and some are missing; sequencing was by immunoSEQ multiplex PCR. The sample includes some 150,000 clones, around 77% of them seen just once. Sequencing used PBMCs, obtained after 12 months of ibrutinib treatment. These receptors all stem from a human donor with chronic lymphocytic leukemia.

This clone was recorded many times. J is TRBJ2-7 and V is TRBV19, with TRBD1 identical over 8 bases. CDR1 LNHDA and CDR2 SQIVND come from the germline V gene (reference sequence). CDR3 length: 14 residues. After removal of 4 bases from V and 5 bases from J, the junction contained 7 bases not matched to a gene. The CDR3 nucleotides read TGTGCCAGTAGTAGACAGGGGATCCAGGACGAGCAGTACTTC. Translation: CASSRQGIQDEQYF.

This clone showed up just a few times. The CDR3 sequence is CASSSGSNNEQFF. CDR3 in DNA: TGTGCCAGCAGCTCGGGCAGTAACAATGAGCAGTTCTTC. The chain recombines TRBV7-3 with TRBJ2-1; D is unresolved. With 4 bases removed from V and 5 bases from J, the gap between germline ends came to 9 bases. The CDR3 is 13 residues long. The germline V gene has CDR1 SGHTA and CDR2 FQGTGA.

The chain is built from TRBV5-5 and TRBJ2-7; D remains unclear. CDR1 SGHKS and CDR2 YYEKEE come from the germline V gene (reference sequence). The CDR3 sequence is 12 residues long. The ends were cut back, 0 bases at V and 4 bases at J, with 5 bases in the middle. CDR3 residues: CASSLVGYEQYF. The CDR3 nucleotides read TGTGCCAGCAGCTTGGTAGGTTACGAGCAGTACTTC.

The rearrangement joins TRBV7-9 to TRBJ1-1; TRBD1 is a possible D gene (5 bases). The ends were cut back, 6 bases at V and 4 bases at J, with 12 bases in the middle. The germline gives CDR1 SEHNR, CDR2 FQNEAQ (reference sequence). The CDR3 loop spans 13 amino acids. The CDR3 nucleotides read TGTGCCAGCAGGTGGCAGGGTGCCACTGAAGCTTTCTTT. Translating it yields CASRWQGATEAFF.

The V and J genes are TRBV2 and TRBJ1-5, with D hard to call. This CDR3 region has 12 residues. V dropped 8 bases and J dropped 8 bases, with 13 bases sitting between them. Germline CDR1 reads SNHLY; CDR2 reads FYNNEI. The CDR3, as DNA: TGTGCCAGCCGAGAGGCCGGAAAGCCCCAGCATTTT. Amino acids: CASREAGKPQHF.

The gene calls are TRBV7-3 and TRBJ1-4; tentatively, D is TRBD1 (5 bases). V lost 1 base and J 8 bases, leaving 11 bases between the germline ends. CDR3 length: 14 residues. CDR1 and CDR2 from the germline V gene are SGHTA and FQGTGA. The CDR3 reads CASSLMPGFEKLFF. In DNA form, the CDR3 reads TGTGCCAGCAGCTTAATGCCAGGGTTCGAAAAACTGTTTTTT. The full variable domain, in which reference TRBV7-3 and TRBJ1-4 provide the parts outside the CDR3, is GAGVSQTPSNKVTEKGKYVELRCDPISGHTALYWYRQSLGQGPEFLIYFQGTGAADDSGLPNDRFFAVRPEGSVSTLKIQRTERGDSAVYLCASSLMPGFEKLFFGSGTQLSVL.

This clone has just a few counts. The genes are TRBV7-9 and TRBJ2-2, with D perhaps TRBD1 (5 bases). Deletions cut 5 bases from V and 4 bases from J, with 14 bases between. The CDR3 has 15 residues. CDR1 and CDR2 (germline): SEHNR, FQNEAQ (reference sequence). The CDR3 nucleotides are TGTGCCAGCAGCCGACTCTCAGGGTCCACCGGGGAGCTGTTTTTT. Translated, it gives CASSRLSGSTGELFF.

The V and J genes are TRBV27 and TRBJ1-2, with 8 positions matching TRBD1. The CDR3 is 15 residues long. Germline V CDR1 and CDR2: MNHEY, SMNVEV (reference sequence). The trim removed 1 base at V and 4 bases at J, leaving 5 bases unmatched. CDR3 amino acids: CASSLLGQGFYGYTF. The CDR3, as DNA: TGTGCCAGCAGTTTATTAGGACAGGGCTTCTATGGCTACACCTTC.

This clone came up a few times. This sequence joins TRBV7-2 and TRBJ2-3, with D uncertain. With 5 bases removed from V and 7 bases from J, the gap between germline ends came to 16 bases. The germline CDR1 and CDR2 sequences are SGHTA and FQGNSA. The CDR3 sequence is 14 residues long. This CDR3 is CASSPAGFSNTQYF. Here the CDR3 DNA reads TGTGCCAGCAGCCCCGCCGGGTTCTCGAATACGCAGTATTTT.

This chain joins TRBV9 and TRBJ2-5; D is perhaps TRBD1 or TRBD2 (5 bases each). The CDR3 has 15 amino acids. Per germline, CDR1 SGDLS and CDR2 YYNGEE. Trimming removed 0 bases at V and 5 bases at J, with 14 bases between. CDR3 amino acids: CASSVDPGTRETQYF. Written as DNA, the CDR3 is TGTGCCAGCAGCGTAGACCCTGGGACGCGGGAGACCCAGTACTTC.

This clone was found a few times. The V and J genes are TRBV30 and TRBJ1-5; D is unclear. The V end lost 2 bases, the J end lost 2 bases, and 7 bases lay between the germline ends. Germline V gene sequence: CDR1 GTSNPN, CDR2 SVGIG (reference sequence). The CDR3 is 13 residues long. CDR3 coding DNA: TGTGCCTGGAGTCTGAAGGGCAATCAGCCCCAGCATTTT. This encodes CAWSLKGNQPQHF.

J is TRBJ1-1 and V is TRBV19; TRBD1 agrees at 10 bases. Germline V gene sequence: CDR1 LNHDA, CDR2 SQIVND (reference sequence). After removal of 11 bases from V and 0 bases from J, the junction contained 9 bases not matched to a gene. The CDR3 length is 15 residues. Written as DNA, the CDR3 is TGTGCCCCCTCGGACAGGGGGGAACTGAACACTGAAGCTTTCTTT. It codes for CAPSDRGELNTEAFF.

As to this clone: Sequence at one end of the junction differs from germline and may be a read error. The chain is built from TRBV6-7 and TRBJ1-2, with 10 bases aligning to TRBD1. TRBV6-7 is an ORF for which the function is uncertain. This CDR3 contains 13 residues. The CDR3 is CASTAGQGPPPSF. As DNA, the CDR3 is TGTGCCAGCACCGCGGGACAGGGGCCTCCGCCAAGCTTC.

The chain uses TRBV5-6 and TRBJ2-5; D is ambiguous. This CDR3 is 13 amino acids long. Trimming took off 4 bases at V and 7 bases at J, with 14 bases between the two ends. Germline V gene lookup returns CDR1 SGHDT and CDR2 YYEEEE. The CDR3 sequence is CASSAAALGTQYF. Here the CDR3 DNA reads TGTGCCAGCAGCGCTGCGGCCCTGGGGACCCAGTACTTC. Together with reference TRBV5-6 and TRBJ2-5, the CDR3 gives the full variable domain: DAGVTQSPTHLIKTRGQQVTLRCSPKSGHDTVSWYQQALGQGPQFIFQYYEEEERQRGNFPDRFSGHQFPNYSSELNVNALLLGDSALYLCASSAAALGTQYFGPGTRLLVL.

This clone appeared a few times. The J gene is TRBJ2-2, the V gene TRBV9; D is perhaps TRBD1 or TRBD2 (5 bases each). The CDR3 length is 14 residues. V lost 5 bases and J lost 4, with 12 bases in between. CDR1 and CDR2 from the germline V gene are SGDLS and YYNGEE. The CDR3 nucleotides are TGTGCCAGCAGAACGGGACCATTCACCGGGGAGCTGTTTTTT. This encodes CASRTGPFTGELFF. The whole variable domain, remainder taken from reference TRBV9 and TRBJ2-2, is DSGVTQTPKHLITATGQRVTLRCSPRSGDLSVYWYQQSLDQGLQFLIQYYNGEERAKGNILERFSAQQFPDLHSELNLSSLELGDSALYFCASRTGPFTGELFFGEGSRLTVL.

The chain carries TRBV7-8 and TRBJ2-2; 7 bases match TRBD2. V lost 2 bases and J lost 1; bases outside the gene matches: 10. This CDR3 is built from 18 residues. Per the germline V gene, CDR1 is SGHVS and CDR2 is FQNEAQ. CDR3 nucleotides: TGTGCCAGCAGCTTAAACCGGCGCGGGGGTAAGAACACCGGGGAGCTGTTTTTT. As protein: CASSLNRRGGKNTGELFF.

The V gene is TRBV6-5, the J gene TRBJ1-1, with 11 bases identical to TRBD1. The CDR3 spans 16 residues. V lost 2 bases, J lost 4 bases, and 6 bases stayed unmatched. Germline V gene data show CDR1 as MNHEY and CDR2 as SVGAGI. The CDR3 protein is CASSYRRGQGVTEAFF. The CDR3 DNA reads TGTGCCAGCAGTTACCGCCGGGGACAGGGGGTCACTGAAGCTTTCTTT.

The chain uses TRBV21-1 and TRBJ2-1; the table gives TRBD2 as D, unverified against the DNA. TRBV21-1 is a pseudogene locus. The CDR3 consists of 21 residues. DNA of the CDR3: TGTGCCAGCAGCAGAAGGGCGGACATAGACTGTCCGGGACTAGCGTCCTCGGAGCAGTTCTTC. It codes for CASSRRADIDCPGLASSEQFF.

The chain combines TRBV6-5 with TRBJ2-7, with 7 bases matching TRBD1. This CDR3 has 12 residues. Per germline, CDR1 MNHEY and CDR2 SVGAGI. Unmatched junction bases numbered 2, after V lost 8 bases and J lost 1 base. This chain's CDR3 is CASDRESYEQYF. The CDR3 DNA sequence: TGTGCCAGCGACAGGGAATCCTACGAGCAGTACTTC.

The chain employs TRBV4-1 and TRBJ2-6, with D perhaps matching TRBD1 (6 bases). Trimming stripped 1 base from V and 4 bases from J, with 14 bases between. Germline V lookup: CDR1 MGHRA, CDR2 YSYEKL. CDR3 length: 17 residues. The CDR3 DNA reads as TGCGCCAGCAGCCAAGCCCACCTAACAGGGGGGGCCAACGTCCTGACTTTC. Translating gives CASSQAHLTGGANVLTF.

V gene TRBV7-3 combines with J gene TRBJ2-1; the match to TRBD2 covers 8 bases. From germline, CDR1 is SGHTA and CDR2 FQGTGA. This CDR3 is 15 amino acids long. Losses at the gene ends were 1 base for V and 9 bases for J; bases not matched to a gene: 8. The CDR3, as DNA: TGTGCCAGCAGCTTAAATAGCGGGGCACGCCGTGAGCAGTTCTTC. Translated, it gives CASSLNSGARREQFF.

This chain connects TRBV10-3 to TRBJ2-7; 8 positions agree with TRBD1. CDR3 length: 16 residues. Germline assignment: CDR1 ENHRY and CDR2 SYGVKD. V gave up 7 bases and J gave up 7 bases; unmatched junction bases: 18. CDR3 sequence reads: CAINSPGTGGQAEQYF. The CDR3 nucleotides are TGTGCCATCAACTCACCAGGGACAGGAGGTCAGGCTGAGCAGTACTTC.

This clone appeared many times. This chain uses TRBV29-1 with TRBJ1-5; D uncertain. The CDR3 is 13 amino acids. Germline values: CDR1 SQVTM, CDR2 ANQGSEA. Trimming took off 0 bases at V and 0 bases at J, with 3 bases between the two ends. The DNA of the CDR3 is TGCAGCGTTGAAGAGGGTAGCAATCAGCCCCAGCATTTT. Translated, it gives CSVEEGSNQPQHF.

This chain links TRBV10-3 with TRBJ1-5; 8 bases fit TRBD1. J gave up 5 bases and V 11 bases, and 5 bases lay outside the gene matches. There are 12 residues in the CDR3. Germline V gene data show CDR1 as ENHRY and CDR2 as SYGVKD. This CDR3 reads CASSGGDQPQHF. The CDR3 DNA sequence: TGTGCCTCCTCAGGGGGCGATCAGCCCCAGCATTTT.

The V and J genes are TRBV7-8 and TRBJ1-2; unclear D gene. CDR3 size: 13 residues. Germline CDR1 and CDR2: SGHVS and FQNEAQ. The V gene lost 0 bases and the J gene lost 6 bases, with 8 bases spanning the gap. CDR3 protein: CASSLAAGNGYTF. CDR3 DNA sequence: TGTGCCAGCAGCTTAGCGGCGGGGAATGGCTACACCTTC.

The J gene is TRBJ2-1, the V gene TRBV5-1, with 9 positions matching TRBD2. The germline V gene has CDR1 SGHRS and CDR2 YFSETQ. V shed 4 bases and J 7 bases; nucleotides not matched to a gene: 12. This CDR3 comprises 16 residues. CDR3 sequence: CASSQKAGGNTNEQFF. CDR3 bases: TGCGCCAGCAGCCAAAAGGCGGGGGGGAATACGAATGAGCAGTTCTTC. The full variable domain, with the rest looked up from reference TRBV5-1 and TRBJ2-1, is KAGVTQTPRYLIKTRGQQVTLSCSPISGHRSVSWYQQTPGQGLQFLFEYFSETQRNKGNFPGRFSGRQFSNSRSEMNVSTLELGDSALYLCASSQKAGGNTNEQFFGPGTRLTVL.

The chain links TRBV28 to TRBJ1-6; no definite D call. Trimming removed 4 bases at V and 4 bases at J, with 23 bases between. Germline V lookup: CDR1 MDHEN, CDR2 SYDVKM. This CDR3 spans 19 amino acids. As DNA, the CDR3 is TGTGCCAGCAGTTCCTCCCTAGGTTGGACGGACGAGTATAATTCACCCCTCCACTTT. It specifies CASSSSLGWTDEYNSPLHF.

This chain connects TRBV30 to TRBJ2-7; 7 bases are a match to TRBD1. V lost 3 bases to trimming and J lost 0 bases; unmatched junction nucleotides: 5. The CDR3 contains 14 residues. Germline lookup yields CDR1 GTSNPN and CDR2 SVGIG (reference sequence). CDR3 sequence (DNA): TGTGCCTGGAGCCAAGGGGGCCCCTCCTACGAGCAGTACTTC. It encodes CAWSQGGPSYEQYF.

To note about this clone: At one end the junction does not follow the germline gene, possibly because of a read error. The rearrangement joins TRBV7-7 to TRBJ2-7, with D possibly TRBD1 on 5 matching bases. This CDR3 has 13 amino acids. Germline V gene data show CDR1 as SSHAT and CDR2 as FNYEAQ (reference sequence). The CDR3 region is CASSLGRDYEQYF. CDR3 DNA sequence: TGTGCTAGCAGCTTGGGCAGGGACTACGAGCAGTACTTC.

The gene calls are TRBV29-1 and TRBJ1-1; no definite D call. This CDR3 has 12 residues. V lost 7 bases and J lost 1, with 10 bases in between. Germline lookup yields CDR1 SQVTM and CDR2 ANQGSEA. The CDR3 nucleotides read TGCAGCGCTGTAGAAGCGAACACTGAAGCTTTCTTT. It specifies CSAVEANTEAFF.

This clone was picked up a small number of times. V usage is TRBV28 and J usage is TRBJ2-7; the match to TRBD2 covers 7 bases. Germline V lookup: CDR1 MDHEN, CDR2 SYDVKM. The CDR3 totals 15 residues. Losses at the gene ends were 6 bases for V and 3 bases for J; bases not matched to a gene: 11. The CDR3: CASSQSGLVVYEQYF. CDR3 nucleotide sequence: TGTGCCAGCAGCCAGAGCGGACTAGTGGTCTACGAGCAGTACTTC.

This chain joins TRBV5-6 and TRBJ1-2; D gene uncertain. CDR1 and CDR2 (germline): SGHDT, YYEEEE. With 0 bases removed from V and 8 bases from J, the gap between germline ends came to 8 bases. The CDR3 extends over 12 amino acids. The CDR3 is CASSLGSRGYTF. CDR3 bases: TGTGCCAGCAGCTTGGGGAGTCGGGGCTACACCTTC.